Sequencing of this T cell receptor (beta chain) was carried out in a study of cytomegalovirus exposure and HLA in healthy donors. In regard to this clone: The target antigen is unknown.

Study findings and constraints: The study reported that TCR beta sequences accurately predicted HLA-A and HLA-B alleles in most subjects.

Primers: 60 Vbeta forward and 13 Jbeta reverse. The method was immunoSEQ multiplex PCR; TCRdb's version includes in-frame clones alone and lacks a portion of them. The sample holds 130,000 or so clones, approximately 74% seen once. Germline V lookup: CDR1 LNHDA, CDR2 SQIVND (reference sequence). The CDR3 extends over 16 amino acids. J lost 9 bases, V lost 4 bases, and 9 bases had no gene match. The receptor's source is a male donor in good health and CMV-seronegative. Material: PBMCs. The J gene is TRBJ2-1, the V gene TRBV19; 13 bases are shared with TRBD2. Here the CDR3 DNA reads TGTGCCAGTAGTACGCAGACTAGCGGGAGGAAAGGTGAGCAGTTCTTC. Its translation is CASSTQTSGRKGEQFF.